Shown below are 21 T cell receptor beta chains from a single sample sequenced in a study of post-analysis software for immune sequencing data. cDNA libraries of TCR beta carried unique molecular identifiers. TCRdb re-called the PCR reads through MiXCR, storing one row per CDR3 protein. The sample holds more than 500,000 distinct CDR3 sequences, around 36% seen once. Study-level findings and limits: Higher frequency in patients than in controls was seen for about five TRBV segments, with TRBV5-6, TRBV5-1 and TRBV20-1 among them.

Their specific antigens are unknown. What was sequenced was blood. The receptors originated from a girl aged 2-17 years with multiple sclerosis.

This clonotype was seen repeatedly, ten times or more. The chain uses TRBV7-2 and TRBJ2-5, with D unclear. Germline assignment: CDR1 SGHTA and CDR2 FQGNSA. The CDR3 runs to 13 residues. Between the trimmed V and J ends, which lost 5 bases and 5 bases, there was a span of 12 bases. CDR3 residues: CASSPNPGETQYF. The CDR3 DNA follows: TGTGCCAGCAGCCCGAACCCTGGGGAGACCCAGTACTTC. The entire variable domain, with the rest obtained from reference TRBV7-2 and TRBJ2-5, is as follows: GAGVSQSPSNKVTEKGKDVELRCDPISGHTALYWYRQSLGQGLEFLIYFQGNSAPDKSGLPSDRFSAERTGGSVSTLTIQRTQQEDSAVYLCASSPNPGETQYFGPGTRLLVL.

The J gene is TRBJ2-1, the V gene TRBV5-1; 9 bases fit TRBD1. The germline V gene has CDR1 SGHRS and CDR2 YFSETQ. The CDR3 is made up of 16 amino acids. With V trimmed by 4 bases and J by 4 bases, 9 bases remained unmatched. The DNA of the CDR3 is TGCGCCAGCAGCCCCCGCTCCGGGACAGGGTACAATGAGCAGTTCTTC. It is translated as CASSPRSGTGYNEQFF.

This clonotype was seen many times. The rearrangement uses TRBV10-3 and TRBJ2-5, with D perhaps TRBD1 or TRBD2 (5 bases each). Germline-derived CDR1 and CDR2 are ENHRY and SYGVKD. The V end lost 0 bases, the J end lost 5 bases, and 13 bases lay between the germline ends. The CDR3 runs to 15 residues. CDR3 protein: CAISESAGTTETQYF. As DNA, the CDR3 is TGTGCCATCAGTGAGTCCGCAGGGACGACGGAGACCCAGTACTTC.

The V and J genes are TRBV6-6 and TRBJ1-2; D remains unclear. CDR1 is MNHNY, CDR2 SVGAGI, per germline (reference sequence). CDR3 size: 14 residues. V was cut by 7 bases and J by 3 bases, with 15 bases left in between. The CDR3 protein is CASNIQGRDYGYTF. DNA for the CDR3: TGTGCCAGCAACATACAAGGGAGAGACTATGGCTACACCTTC.

The V gene is TRBV6-2 or TRBV6-3, the J gene TRBJ2-3; TRBD1 matches at 8 bases. This CDR3 region has 13 residues. Germline-derived CDR1 and CDR2 are MNHEY and SVGEGT. The V segment lost 8 bases and the J segment 5 bases; nucleotides outside the gene matches: 6. DNA of the CDR3: TGTGCCAGCTGGAGACAGGGGAAAGATACGCAGTATTTT. It specifies CASWRQGKDTQYF.

This clonotype is a singleton in its sample. A clone one base away is much larger, so this may be a read error. The chain is built from TRBV24-1 and TRBJ2-1; D possibly corresponds to TRBD1 (5 bases). In germline, CDR1 is KGHDR, CDR2 SFDVKD. Trimming stripped 2 bases from V and 9 bases from J, with 16 bases between. This CDR3 region has 15 residues. CDR3 sequence: CATSDWYRPLGEQFF. DNA for the CDR3: TGTGCCACCAGTGATTGGTACAGGCCTCTGGGTGAGCAGTTCTTC.

This clonotype was detected a few times. The chain uses TRBV7-8 and TRBJ2-1; perhaps TRBD1 as D (5 bases). The V and J ends lost 2 bases and 0 bases respectively, with 14 bases between them. Germline lookup yields CDR1 SGHVS and CDR2 FQNEAQ. The CDR3 is 17 amino acids. CDR3 nucleotides: TGTGCCAGCAGCTTAAAGAGGCAGGGTGGCTCCTACAATGAGCAGTTCTTC. Protein sequence: CASSLKRQGGSYNEQFF.

The chain has TRBV28 and TRBJ2-2, with D uncertain. With 2 bases removed from V and 6 bases from J, the gap between germline ends came to 13 bases. Per the germline V gene, CDR1 is MDHEN and CDR2 is SYDVKM. This CDR3 comprises 15 residues. CDR3 protein: CASSLSSPRPGELFF. Here the CDR3 DNA reads TGTGCCAGCAGTTTAAGTTCTCCCCGGCCCGGGGAGCTGTTTTTT.

This clonotype was found a few times. The chain recombines TRBV4-1 with TRBJ2-5; 8 bases agree with TRBD2. V gave up 0 bases and J gave up 4 bases; unmatched junction bases: 7. The CDR3 spans 16 residues. Germline lookup yields CDR1 MGHRA and CDR2 YSYEKL. The CDR3 DNA reads TGCGCCAGCAGCCAAGAGTCGCGGGGGGTTGGAGAGACCCAGTACTTC. Protein: CASSQESRGVGETQYF.

Note on this clonotype: This may stem from a read error, because a much larger clone lies one nucleotide away. This sequence joins TRBV10-1 and TRBJ1-1; no firm D call. Germline-derived CDR1 and CDR2 are WNHNN and SYGVQD (reference sequence). This CDR3 is 15 amino acids long. The V end lost 3 bases, the J end lost 1 base, and 12 bases lay between the germline ends. DNA of the CDR3: TGCGCCAGCAGTGACTGCGCGCTGGGGAACACTGAAGCTTTCTTT. Protein product: CASSDCALGNTEAFF.

In regard to this clonotype: Just one base apart from a much larger clone, this may be a read error. The chain has TRBV11-2 and TRBJ2-4; D could derive from TRBD1 or TRBD2 (5 bases each). The J call may be wrong; the DNA end is better matched by TRBJ2-7. Germline V gene sequence: CDR1 SGHAT, CDR2 FQNNGV. The CDR3 covers 15 residues. This CDR3 is CASSPFGTPPHEQYF. CDR3 nucleotide sequence: TGTGCCAGCAGTCCCTTTGGGACGCCACCACACGAGCAGTACTTC.

This clonotype came up a few times. The chain links TRBV20-1 to TRBJ2-7; 8 bases are shared with TRBD2. The CDR3 length is 17 residues. Per the germline V gene, CDR1 is DFQATT and CDR2 is SNEGSKA (reference sequence). Losses at the gene ends were 2 bases for V and 5 bases for J; bases not matched to a gene: 17. The CDR3 bases are TGCAGTGCTAGAAGAGGGACTAGGGGCTCATTGGGGAACGAGCAGTACTTC. This sequence encodes CSARRGTRGSLGNEQYF.

In this sample, this clonotype turned up a few times. This sequence joins TRBV10-3 and TRBJ2-1; 9 bases fit TRBD2. The CDR3 contains 18 residues. Losses at the gene ends were 0 bases for V and 8 bases for J; bases not matched to a gene: 14. CDR1 and CDR2 from the germline V gene are ENHRY and SYGVKD. CDR3 region: CAISESVLAGYGVDEQFF. The CDR3 nucleotides read TGTGCCATCAGTGAGTCGGTGCTAGCGGGGTATGGGGTTGATGAGCAGTTCTTC.

This sequence joins TRBV7-9 and TRBJ1-1; D gene unclear. V dropped 6 bases and J dropped 1 base, with 9 bases sitting between them. The CDR3 spans 13 residues. From germline, CDR1 is SEHNR and CDR2 FQNEAQ (reference sequence). The CDR3 region has the DNA TGTGCCAGCAGGCCTGACGGGAACACTGAAGCTTTCTTT. This codes for CASRPDGNTEAFF.

This clonotype has a count of ten or more. The V gene is TRBV29-1, the J gene TRBJ2-7, with a weak D call TRBD2 (5 bases). The V end was cut by 2 bases, the J end by 7 bases, with 12 bases between. Germline CDR1 reads SQVTM; CDR2 reads ANQGSEA. The length of the CDR3 is 12 residues. This chain's CDR3 is CSVEITGGEQYF. The CDR3 nucleotides read TGCAGCGTTGAAATAACCGGCGGGGAGCAGTACTTC.

The chain has TRBV11-2 and TRBJ2-5; no clear D gene. The last part of the DNA fits TRBJ2-1 better; the J call may be wrong. The CDR3 contains 16 residues. CDR1 and CDR2 (germline): SGHAT, FQNNGV. CDR3 amino acids: CASSLPSRRNQETQFF. The DNA of the CDR3 is TGTGCCAGCAGCCTCCCCTCTCGACGGAATCAAGAGACCCAGTTCTTC.

This CDR3 reads CASSYPGVQGRQETQYF. DNA for the CDR3: TGTGCCAGCAGTTATCCCGGTGTACAGGGGCGGCAAGAGACCCAGTACTTC. The chain employs TRBV6-5 and TRBJ2-5; 7 bases map to TRBD1. The V and J ends lost 3 bases and 2 bases, in that order; junction bases with no gene match: 12. Per germline, CDR1 MNHEY and CDR2 SVGAGI. There are 17 residues in the CDR3.

This clonotype was counted many times. The chain carries TRBV7-3 and TRBJ2-3, with no clear D. Trimming cost V 5 bases and J 6 bases, with 12 bases left between them. Germline loops: CDR1 SGHTA, CDR2 FQGTGA. CDR3 length: 13 residues. CDR3 in amino acids: CASSEIPGDTQYF. As DNA, the CDR3 is TGTGCCAGCAGCGAGATCCCCGGGGATACGCAGTATTTT.

This chain uses TRBV5-1 with TRBJ1-1; perhaps TRBD1 as D (5 bases). Germline V CDR1 and CDR2: SGHRS, YFSETQ. V was shortened by 9 bases and J by 0 bases, with 12 bases between the two germline ends. CDR3 length: 13 amino acids. The CDR3 bases are TGCGCCACAAGGCGGGGGTTGAACACTGAAGCTTTCTTT. This gives the protein CATRRGLNTEAFF.

The chain is built from TRBV7-9 and TRBJ2-1, with a tentative D call TRBD2 (5 bases). This CDR3 has 12 amino acids. The germline V and J ends were trimmed by 5 bases and 9 bases, with 11 bases remaining between them. Germline CDR1 is SEHNR and CDR2 is FQNEAQ (reference sequence). The CDR3 bases are TGTGCCAGCAGCCTTAACGGGGTTGAGCAGTTCTTC. Translating gives CASSLNGVEQFF. Complete variable domain (other parts from reference TRBV7-9 and TRBJ2-1): DTGVSQNPRHKITKRGQNVTFRCDPISEHNRLYWYRQTLGQGPEFLTYFQNEAQLEKSRLLSDRFSAERPKGSFSTLEIQRTEQGDSAMYLCASSLNGVEQFFGPGTRLTVL.

The chain recombines TRBV18 with TRBJ2-1; TRBD2 matches at 8 bases. The germline CDR1 and CDR2 sequences are KGHSH and LQKENI. CDR3 length: 16 amino acids. V was pared by 2 bases and J by 8 bases, with 11 bases of the junction left unmatched. The CDR3, as DNA: TGTGCCAGCTCACCAATGGGCGGGGGGTCTCCTCATGAGCAGTTCTTC. As protein: CASSPMGGGSPHEQFF.